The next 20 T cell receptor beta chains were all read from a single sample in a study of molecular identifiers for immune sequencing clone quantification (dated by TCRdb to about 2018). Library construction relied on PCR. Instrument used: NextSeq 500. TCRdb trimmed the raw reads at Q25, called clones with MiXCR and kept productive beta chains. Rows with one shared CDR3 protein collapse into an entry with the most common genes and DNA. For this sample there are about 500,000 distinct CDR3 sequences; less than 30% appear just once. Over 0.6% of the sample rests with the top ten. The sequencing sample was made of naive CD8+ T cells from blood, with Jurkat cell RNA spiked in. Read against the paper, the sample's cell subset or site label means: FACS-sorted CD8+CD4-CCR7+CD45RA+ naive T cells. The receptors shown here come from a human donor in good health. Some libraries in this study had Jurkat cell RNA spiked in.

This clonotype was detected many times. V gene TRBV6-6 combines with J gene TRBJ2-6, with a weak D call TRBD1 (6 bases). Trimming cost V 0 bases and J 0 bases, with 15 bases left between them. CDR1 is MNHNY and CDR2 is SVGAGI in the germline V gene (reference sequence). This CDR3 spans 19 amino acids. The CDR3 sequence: CASSYSPAGDHSGANVLTF. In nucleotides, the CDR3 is TGTGCCAGCAGTTACTCTCCGGCAGGGGATCACTCTGGGGCCAACGTCCTGACTTTC.

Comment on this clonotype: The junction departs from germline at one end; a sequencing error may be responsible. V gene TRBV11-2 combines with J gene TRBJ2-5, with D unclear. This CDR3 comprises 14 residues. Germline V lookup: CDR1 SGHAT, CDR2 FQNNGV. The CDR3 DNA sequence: TGTGCCAGCAGCTTAGTACCACGTCAAGAGCCCCAGTACTTC. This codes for CASSLVPRQEPQYF.

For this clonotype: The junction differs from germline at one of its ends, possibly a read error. The CDR3 DNA is TGTGCCGGCAGCTCCGAATTAAAGGGGGCTAATGAAGAACTGTTTTTT. Protein product: CAGSSELKGANEELFF. The J gene is TRBJ1-4, the V gene TRBV7-9, with TRBD1 matching 7 bases. The CDR3 is 16 residues long. CDR1 is SEHNR and CDR2 is FQNEAQ in the germline V gene (reference sequence).

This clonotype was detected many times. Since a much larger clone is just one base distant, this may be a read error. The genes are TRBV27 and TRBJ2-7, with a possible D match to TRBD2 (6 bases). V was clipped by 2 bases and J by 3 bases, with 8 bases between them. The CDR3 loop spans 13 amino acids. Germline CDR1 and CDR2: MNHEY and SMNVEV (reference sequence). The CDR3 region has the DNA TGTGCCAGCAGTTTACGGGGGAACTACGAGCAGTACTTC. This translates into CASSLRGNYEQYF.

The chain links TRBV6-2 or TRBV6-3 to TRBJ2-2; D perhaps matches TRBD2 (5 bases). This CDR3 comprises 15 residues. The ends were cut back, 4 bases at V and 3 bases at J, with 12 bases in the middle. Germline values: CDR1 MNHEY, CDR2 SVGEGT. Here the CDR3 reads CASSSLDYYTGELFF. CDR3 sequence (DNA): TGTGCCAGCAGTTCCCTCGACTATTACACCGGGGAGCTGTTTTTT.

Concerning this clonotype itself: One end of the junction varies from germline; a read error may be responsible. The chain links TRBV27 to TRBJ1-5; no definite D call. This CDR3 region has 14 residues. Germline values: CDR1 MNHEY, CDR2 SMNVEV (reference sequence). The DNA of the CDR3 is TGTGCCAGCAGTACGGAGTACTCCAATCAGCCCAAGCATTTT. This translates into CASSTEYSNQPKHF.

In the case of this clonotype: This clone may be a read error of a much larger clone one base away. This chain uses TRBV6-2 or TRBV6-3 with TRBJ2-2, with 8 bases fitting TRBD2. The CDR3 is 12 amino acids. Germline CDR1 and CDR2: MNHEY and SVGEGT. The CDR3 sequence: CASSYSSGALFF. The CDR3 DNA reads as TGTGCCAGCAGTTACAGTAGCGGGGCGCTGTTTTTT.

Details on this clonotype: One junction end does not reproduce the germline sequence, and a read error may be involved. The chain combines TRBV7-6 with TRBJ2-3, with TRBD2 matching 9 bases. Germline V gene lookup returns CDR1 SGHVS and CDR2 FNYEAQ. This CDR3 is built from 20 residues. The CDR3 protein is CASSPRRGSGGTHARDAQYF. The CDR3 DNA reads TGTGCCAGCAGCCCCCGTAGGGGGAGCGGGGGGACCCATGCCCGAGATGCGCAGTATTTT.

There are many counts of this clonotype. The CDR3 loop reads CSARDRAGTEAFF. The CDR3 coding sequence is TGCAGTGCTAGAGACAGGGCGGGTACTGAAGCTTTCTTT. This rearrangement joins TRBV20-1 to TRBJ1-1, with D possibly being TRBD1 (5 bases). Germline CDR1 is DFQATT and CDR2 is SNEGSKA (reference sequence). This CDR3 contains 13 residues. V was trimmed by 0 bases and J by 5 bases, leaving 10 bases between them.

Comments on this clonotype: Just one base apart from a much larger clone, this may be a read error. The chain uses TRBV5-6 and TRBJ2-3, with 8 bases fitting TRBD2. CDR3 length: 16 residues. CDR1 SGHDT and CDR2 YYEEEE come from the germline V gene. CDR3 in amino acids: CASSLPGLGNPDTRYF. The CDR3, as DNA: TGTGCCAGCAGTTTACCGGGACTAGGTAACCCAGATACGCGGTATTTT.

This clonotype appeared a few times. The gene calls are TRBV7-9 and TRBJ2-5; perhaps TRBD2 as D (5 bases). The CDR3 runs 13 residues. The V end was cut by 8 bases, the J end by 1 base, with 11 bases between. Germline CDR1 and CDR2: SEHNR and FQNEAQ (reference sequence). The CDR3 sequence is CASGETIQETQYF. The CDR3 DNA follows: TGTGCCAGCGGAGAGACTATCCAAGAGACCCAGTACTTC.

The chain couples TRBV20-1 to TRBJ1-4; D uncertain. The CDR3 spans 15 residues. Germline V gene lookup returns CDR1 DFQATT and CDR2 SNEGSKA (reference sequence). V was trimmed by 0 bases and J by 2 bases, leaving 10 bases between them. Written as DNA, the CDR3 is TGCAGTGCTAGAGATTTCGGACGGACTAATGAAAAACTGTTTTTT. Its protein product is CSARDFGRTNEKLFF.

The CDR3 sequence is CASSHGPTYEQYF. DNA for the CDR3: TGTGCCAGCAGTCACGGGCCAACCTACGAGCAGTACTTC. The chain links TRBV6-5 to TRBJ2-7; no definite D call. The CDR3 length is 13 residues. Trimming pared 5 bases from V and 2 bases from J, leaving 10 bases between. CDR1 and CDR2 (germline): MNHEY, SVGAGI.

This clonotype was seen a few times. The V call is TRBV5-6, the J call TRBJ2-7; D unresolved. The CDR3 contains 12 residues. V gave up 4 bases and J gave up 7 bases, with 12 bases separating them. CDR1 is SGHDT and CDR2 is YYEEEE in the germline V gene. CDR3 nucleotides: TGTGCCAGCAGCGCTTACGGCAAGGAGCAGTACTTC. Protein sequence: CASSAYGKEQYF.

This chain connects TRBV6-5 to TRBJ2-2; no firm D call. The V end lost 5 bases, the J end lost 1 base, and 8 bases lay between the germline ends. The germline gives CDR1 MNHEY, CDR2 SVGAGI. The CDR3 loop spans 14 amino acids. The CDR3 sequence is CASSHGGNTGELFF. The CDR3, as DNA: TGTGCCAGCAGTCATGGTGGGAACACCGGGGAGCTGTTTTTT.

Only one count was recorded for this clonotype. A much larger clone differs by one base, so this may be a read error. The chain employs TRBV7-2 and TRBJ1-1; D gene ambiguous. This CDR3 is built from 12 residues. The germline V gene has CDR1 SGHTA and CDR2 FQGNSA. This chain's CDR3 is CASSSPGLEALF. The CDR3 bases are TGTGCCAGCAGCTCACCGGGTCTAGAAGCTCTCTTT.

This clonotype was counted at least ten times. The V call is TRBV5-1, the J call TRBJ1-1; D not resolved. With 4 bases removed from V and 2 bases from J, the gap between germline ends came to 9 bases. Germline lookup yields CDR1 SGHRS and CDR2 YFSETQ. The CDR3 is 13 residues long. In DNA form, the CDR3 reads TGCGCCAGCAGCGAGGGAGAAAACACTGAAGCTTTCTTT. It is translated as CASSEGENTEAFF.

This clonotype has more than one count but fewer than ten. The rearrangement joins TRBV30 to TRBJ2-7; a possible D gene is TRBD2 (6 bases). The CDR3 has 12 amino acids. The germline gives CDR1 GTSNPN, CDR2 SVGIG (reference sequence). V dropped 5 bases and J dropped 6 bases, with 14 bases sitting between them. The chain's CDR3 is CAWDQEGLEQYF. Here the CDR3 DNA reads TGTGCCTGGGACCAGGAGGGGCTCGAGCAGTACTTC.

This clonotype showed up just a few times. The CDR3 DNA is TGTGCCAGCAGCAAAGGGGGTGCCTATGGCTACACCTTC. Its translation is CASSKGGAYGYTF. The chain joins TRBV7-2 to TRBJ1-2; maybe TRBD1 (6 bases). Germline V gene sequence: CDR1 SGHTA, CDR2 FQGNSA. V lost 5 bases and J 4 bases, leaving 11 bases between the germline ends. CDR3 size: 13 residues. Looking up the rest from reference TRBV7-2 and TRBJ1-2 gives the full variable domain: GAGVSQSPSNKVTEKGKDVELRCDPISGHTALYWYRQSLGQGLEFLIYFQGNSAPDKSGLPSDRFSAERTGGSVSTLTIQRTQQEDSAVYLCASSKGGAYGYTFGSGTRLTVV.

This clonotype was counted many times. The CDR3 DNA sequence: TGTGCCAGCAGCTTGGGATGGGTCGGCTCCTACGAGCAGTACTTC. This gives the protein CASSLGWVGSYEQYF. The genes are TRBV5-5 and TRBJ2-7; D call uncertain. Germline V gene lookup returns CDR1 SGHKS and CDR2 YYEKEE (reference sequence). V lost 0 bases to trimming and J lost 0 bases, with 10 bases between them. The CDR3 contains 15 residues.